Sequencing of this T cell receptor (beta chain) was carried out in a study of blood T cells in healthy people across ages. Overall study results and limits: Relative to aged donors, long-lived donors carried more naive CD4+ cells and displayed higher diversity.

Then a second PCR, running about 7 to 11 cycles, was carried out with a sample-barcoded 5' primer and a J-beta primer mix. The template-switch adaptor was a 5' adaptor with 12 random nucleotides. It tagged each cDNA molecule. TCRdb recomputed calls from the 5' RACE reads with MiXCR, one row per CDR3 protein. The sample consists of approximately 1.5 million distinct CDR3 sequences, roughly two fifths of them appearing once. This CDR3 contains 17 residues. Germline-derived CDR1 and CDR2 are LGHNT and FRNRAP. Trimming left V 0 bases short and J 4 bases short, with 16 bases between. This clonotype was counted a few times. Its cognate antigen is unknown. Healthy Caucasian individuals from Russia aged roughly 6 to 95 were enrolled as donors.

This TCR was sampled from a woman younger than 35 in good health. The chain carries TRBV12-5 and TRBJ2-1; D might be TRBD1 or TRBD2, each matching 5 bases. The specimen sequenced was blood. The CDR3 bases are TGTGCTAGTGGTTTGGTACGGTCGGGACCGATATACAATGAGCAGTTCTTC. As protein: CASGLVRSGPIYNEQFF.